This T cell receptor beta chain was identified during a study of blood T cell repertoires in COVID-19. Source study methods: Cell counts per sample came from amplifying reference gene primers. TCRdb's copy holds only in-frame clones and misses some; the assay was immunoSEQ multiplex PCR. The DNA was the basis for D and trimming; V, J and clone size are from that table. The sample yields under 20,000 clones, around 83% seen once. The CDR3 extends over 15 amino acids. Germline loops: CDR1 ENHRY, CDR2 SYGVKD. V was trimmed by 6 bases and J by 0 bases, leaving 11 bases between them. The sequenced sample consisted of peripheral blood. This TCR was sampled from a human donor with active COVID-19. The donor label of this sample is uncertain. J is TRBJ1-4 and V is TRBV10-3; perhaps TRBD1 as D (5 bases). The CDR3 here is CAIREGTTTNEKLFF. The CDR3 bases are TGTGCCATCAGAGAAGGGACTACAACTAATGAAAAACTGTTTTTT.